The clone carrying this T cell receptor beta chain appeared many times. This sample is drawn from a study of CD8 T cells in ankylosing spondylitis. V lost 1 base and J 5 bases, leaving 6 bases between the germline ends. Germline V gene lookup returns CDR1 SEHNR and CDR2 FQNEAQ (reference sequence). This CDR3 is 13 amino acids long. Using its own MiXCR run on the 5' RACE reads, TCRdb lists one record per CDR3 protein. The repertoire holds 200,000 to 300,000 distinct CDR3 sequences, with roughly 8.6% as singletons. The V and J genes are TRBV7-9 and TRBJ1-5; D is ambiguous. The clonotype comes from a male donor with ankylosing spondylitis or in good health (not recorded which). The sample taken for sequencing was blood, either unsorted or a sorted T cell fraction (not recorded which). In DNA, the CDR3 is TGTGCCAGCAGCTTAGGACCTTATCAGCCCCAGCATTTT. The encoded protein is CASSLGPYQPQHF.